The present TCR beta chain was sequenced within a study of T-cell reconstitution after alpha-beta-depleted transplantation in children. With 1 base clipped from V and 4 bases from J, the junction kept 3 bases outside the gene matches. Germline V gives CDR1 SGHNT, CDR2 YYREEE (reference sequence). This CDR3 comprises 14 residues. Study conclusions and caveats: The study traced high day-60 TCRbeta diversity in some patients to surviving recipient T cells and thymic progenitors. T-cell numbers and diversity, one year after transplant, stemmed largely from T cells that were newly produced.

This clonotype was seen only a few times. Its antigen is currently unknown. Researchers prepared the TCRbeta library using unique molecular identifiers, the study reports. TCRdb reanalysed the PCR reads using MiXCR and keeps one entry per CDR3 protein. The sample lists around 270,000 distinct CDR3 sequences, just over 7.5% occurring once. The rearrangement links TRBV5-4 to TRBJ2-5, with 8 bases matching TRBD2. The source was peripheral blood, collected 360 days after TCRalphabeta/CD19-depleted stem cell transplant. The TCR was taken from a female patient between 2 and 15 years old who had a stem cell transplant for Fanconi anemia, so the T cells may come from the graft donor. This chain's CDR3 is CASSLLTSGETQYF. Here the CDR3 DNA reads TGTGCCAGCAGCTTGCTAACTAGCGGAGAGACCCAGTACTTC.